This TCR beta chain was sequenced for a study of blood T cell repertoires in COVID-19 (dated by TCRdb to about 2020). About the full investigation: Samples covering the acute and convalescent phases of COVID-19 were provided by collaborators in the United States, Italy and Spain. Samples were obtained from the ongoing ImmuneRACE study (first 160 participants) and from approximately 1,200 subjects provided by 6 global collaborators. The repertoires were released in a freely available public database intended as a resource for research on the immune response to SARS-CoV-2. Where HLA class I and class II types were available, the types were taken from metadata supplied by the sample provider, not from assay-based typing. The sample metadata nearly always contained a de-identified subject ID, COVID-19 status, age in years and sex. The prospective study material was composed of cDNA or gDNA derived from T cells, B-cell-depleted T cells, or PBMCs. The dataset comprised deeply sampled blood TCRbeta repertoires from subjects exposed to, actively infected with, or recovered from COVID-19. Overall study outcomes, separate from this receptor: How much clinical and demographic metadata was included differed by source and by participant, and the metadata was provided uncurated.

About this clone: Its cognate antigen has yet to be identified. The input lacks base qualities; no much larger clone sits a single base away.

Participants in the prospective study were aged roughly 18 to 100 years, lived in approximately 26 United States geographic areas, and enrolled through a virtual design. Cohort assignment in the prospective study relied on participant-reported clinical history from a screening survey and a study questionnaire. Recovered participants in ImmuneRACE Cohort 3 were defined by two consecutive negative NP/OP PCR tests, clearance by a healthcare professional, or resolution of symptoms. Mobile phlebotomists in the prospective study collected whole blood, serum and a nasopharyngeal or oropharyngeal swab from every participant. Prospective study participants could optionally give additional blood draws and questionnaires over an approximately 2-month period. Prospective study blood samples were shipped either frozen or at room temperature before DNA extraction. The CDR3 starts with the cysteine, ends with the phenylalanine, and has 16 residues. The DNA shown is the 48-base CDR3, in frame from base 1. Looking up the germline V gene yields CDR1 MNHEY and CDR2 SVGAGI. V has 1 base trimmed and J has 6 bases trimmed; junction bases matching no gene number 9.

TCRbeta CDR3 regions were amplified from genomic DNA using the immunoSEQ Assay, a bias-controlled multiplex PCR. In the source study's methods: The number of nucleated cells in each sample was estimated by amplification of reference gene primers within the assay. To quantify the absolute abundance of each unique TCRbeta CDR3 rearrangement, sequence reads were collapsed and filtered. For each sample, productive Simpson clonality was calculated as the square root of Simpson's diversity index over productive rearrangements. In TCRdb, the immuneACCESS table is reduced to in-frame sequences with V and J assigned. These tables do not hold every clone; where another copy was compared, an unresolved V gene accounts for under half, and the others remain unexplained. The DNA was the basis for D and trimming; V, J and clone size are from that table. Across this sample there are approximately 300,000 clones, with about 92% seen only once. Around 18% of the sample rests with the top ten.

The specimen sequenced was PBMCs or T cells enriched from blood (not recorded which). The sequence was obtained from a woman in her 30s who had recovered from COVID-19. Recombination joined TRBV6-5 with TRBJ2-1, with TRBD1 matching 7 junction bases. CDR3 reads: CASSYLIGGARNEQFF. The nucleotide sequence is given as TGTGCCAGCAGTTACTTAATAGGGGGCGCGCGCAATGAGCAGTTCTTC.